The rows below give T cell receptor beta chains drawn from one sample of a study of blood T cell repertoires in COVID-19. Repertoires were generated with immunoSEQ multiplex PCR, while TCRdb's copy carries only in-frame clones and drops some. There are about 190,000 clones in the sample; less than 90% occur only once, and 0.95% to 1.3% lies in the top ten. The sequenced sample consisted of peripheral blood. The origin of the receptors is a man aged 25-45 years with acute or convalescent COVID-19. The CDR3 runs from the conserved cysteine through the conserved F or W. A D gene is named only where the DNA matches it firmly. Not every row has a clone size; where given, it reads once, few, many or a size class.

.,13,TRBJ2-7,.,TRBV6-5,CASTVQGGYEQYF,TGTGCCAGCACCGTACAGGGGGGGTACGAGCAGTACTTC
.,16,TRBJ1-1,TRBD1,TRBV5-1,CASSLGMGRGTAEAFF,TGCGCCAGCAGCTTGGGCATGGGCAGGGGGACTGCTGAAGCTTTCTTT
.,15,TRBJ2-3,TRBD2,TRBV5-1,CASSLFSGATDTQYF,TGCGCCAGCAGCTTGTTTAGCGGGGCCACAGATACGCAGTATTTT
.,15,TRBJ2-7,.,TRBV28,CASTERTGSAPEQYF,TGTGCCAGCACCGAAAGGACCGGGAGCGCTCCCGAGCAGTACTTC
.,13,TRBJ1-2,TRBD1,TRBV11-2,CASSFGTEYGYTF,TGTGCCAGCAGCTTCGGGACAGAGTATGGCTACACCTTC
.,13,TRBJ1-2,TRBD1,TRBV5-1,CASRRDSDYGYTF,TGCGCCAGCAGGCGGGACAGCGACTATGGCTACACCTTC
.,13,TRBJ2-3,.,TRBV6-2/TRBV6-3,CASSYSAANTQYF,TGTGCCAGCAGTTACTCAGCCGCGAATACGCAGTATTTT
.,12,TRBJ1-2,.,TRBV5-1,CASSLTTYGYTF,TGCGCCAGCAGCTTGACGACTTATGGCTACACCTTC
.,13,TRBJ1-5,.,TRBV29-1,CSVGDSGNQPQHF,TGCAGCGTTGGAGACAGTGGCAATCAGCCCCAGCATTTT
.,15,TRBJ1-2,.,TRBV28,CASSPGQGRNYGYTF,TGTGCCAGCAGTCCGGGGCAGGGGCGTAACTATGGCTACACCTTC
once,15,TRBJ2-2,.,TRBV5-1,CASSLEGLDTGELFF,TGCGCCAGCAGCTTGGAGGGGTTAGACACCGGGGAGCTGTTTTTT
.,16,TRBJ2-1,TRBD2,TRBV23-1,CASSQSGREGYDEQFF,TGCGCCAGCAGTCAATCAGGGCGGGAGGGTTATGATGAGCAGTTCTTC
.,15,TRBJ2-2,TRBD1,TRBV2,CASRSRDRGTGELFF,TGTGCCAGCAGAAGTCGGGACAGGGGCACCGGGGAGCTGTTTTTT
.,14,TRBJ2-2,.,TRBV5-1,CASKGTPNTGELFF,TGCGCCAGCAAGGGGACTCCGAACACCGGGGAGCTGTTTTTT
.,16,TRBJ2-1,.,TRBV19,CASSSLGGGLGNEQFF,TGTGCCAGTAGTTCCCTCGGGGGAGGTCTGGGCAATGAGCAGTTCTTC
.,16,TRBJ1-5,.,TRBV27,CASRPLGHISNQPQHF,TGTGCCAGCAGACCACTCGGACATATCAGCAATCAGCCCCAGCATTTT
once,15,TRBJ1-1,.,TRBV19,CASSITGIMNTEAFF,TGTGCCAGTAGTATTACAGGGATAATGAACACTGAAGCTTTCTTT
.,13,TRBJ1-5,.,TRBV3-1/TRBV3-2,CASSQDPSQPQHF,TGTGCCAGCAGCCAAGATCCATCTCAGCCCCAGCATTTT
once,15,TRBJ2-7,.,TRBV3-1/TRBV3-2,CASSPDYSAYYEQYF,TGTGCCAGCAGCCCCGACTACTCCGCCTACTACGAGCAGTACTTC
.,15,TRBJ2-7,TRBD2,TRBV4-1,CASSQVLAGVHLHSF,TGCGCCAGCAGCCAAGTCCTAGCGGGGGTCCACTTACACAGCTTC
.,15,TRBJ2-6,.,TRBV19,CASSPQISGANVLTF,TGTGCCAGTAGTCCACAGATCTCTGGGGCCAACGTCCTGACTTTC
.,16,TRBJ1-1,.,TRBV4-1,CASSRLPGQGNTEAFF,TGCGCCAGCAGCCGCCTACCGGGACAAGGGAACACTGAAGCTTTCTTT
.,16,TRBJ1-5,.,TRBV2,CASMGQNHMSNQPQHF,TGTGCCAGCATGGGCCAGAATCACATGAGCAATCAGCCCCAGCATTTT
.,12,TRBJ2-2,.,TRBV11-3,CASSRDTGELFF,TGTGCCAGCAGCCGGGACACCGGGGAGCTGTTTTTT
many,15,TRBJ2-1,TRBD1,TRBV28,CASSLIQGVINEQFF,TGTGCCAGCAGTTTAATACAGGGGGTGATCAATGAGCAGTTCTTC
once,14,TRBJ1-5,TRBD1,TRBV5-3,CAKTTGTDNQPQHF,TGTGCCAAAACTACCGGGACAGACAATCAGCCCCAGCATTTT
.,16,TRBJ1-1,.,TRBV7-8,CASSSRPGLSNTEAFF,TGTGCCAGCAGCTCCCGCCCGGGACTTTCGAACACTGAAGCTTTCTTT
.,16,TRBJ1-1,.,TRBV28,CASSLGGGRGNTEAFF,TGTGCCAGCAGTTTGGGGGGAGGGCGTGGGAACACTGAAGCTTTCTTT
.,16,TRBJ2-7,TRBD1,TRBV4-1,CASSQGPQGRSYEQYF,TGCGCCAGCAGCCAAGGTCCACAGGGGCGATCCTACGAGCAGTACTTC
.,15,TRBJ2-5,.,TRBV5-4,CASSLVLGAQETQYF,TGTGCCAGCAGCTTGGTATTGGGGGCACAAGAGACCCAGTACTTC
once,15,TRBJ2-7,TRBD2,TRBV14,CASSLEAGGYYEQYF,TGTGCCAGCAGCCTCGAAGCGGGGGGCTACTACGAGCAGTACTTC
.,17,TRBJ2-3,TRBD2,TRBV20-1,CSASKTSGGPITDTQYF,TGCAGTGCTAGTAAGACTAGCGGGGGGCCTATCACAGATACGCAGTATTTT
.,14,TRBJ1-1,TRBD1,TRBV28,CASSLRGTGVEAFF,TGTGCCAGCAGTTTACGTGGGACAGGGGTCGAAGCTTTCTTT
.,15,TRBJ2-7,TRBD2,TRBV5-1,CASSPLAGSSYEQYF,TGCGCCAGCAGCCCCCTAGCGGGTAGCTCCTACGAGCAGTACTTC
.,15,TRBJ1-4,.,TRBV5-1,CASSGGHATNEKLFF,TGCGCCAGCAGCGGGGGACACGCGACTAATGAAAAACTGTTTTTT
once,16,TRBJ2-5,TRBD2,TRBV5-1,CASGRFSSGGQETQYF,TGCGCCAGCGGCCGGTTTTCTAGCGGGGGGCAAGAGACCCAGTACTTC
.,15,TRBJ2-1,TRBD2,TRBV29-1,CSVESSGGSHNEQFF,TGCAGCGTTGAAAGTAGCGGGGGGTCCCACAATGAGCAGTTCTTC
.,15,TRBJ2-7,TRBD1,TRBV9,CASSVDRDSSYEQYF,TGTGCCAGCAGCGTAGACCGGGACAGCTCCTACGAGCAGTACTTC
.,16,TRBJ2-3,TRBD2,TRBV18,CASSPLAGGNTDTQYF,TGTGCCAGCTCACCCCTAGCGGGGGGGAACACAGATACGCAGTATTTT
.,15,TRBJ2-7,TRBD2,TRBV7-2,CASSYDGLAGDEQYF,TGTGCCAGCAGCTACGACGGACTAGCGGGGGACGAGCAGTACTTC
.,15,TRBJ1-1,.,TRBV6-1,CASSEQTVLNTEAFF,TGTGCCAGCAGTGAGCAGACAGTCTTGAACACTGAAGCTTTCTTT
once,15,TRBJ1-3,.,TRBV4-2,CASSPLQGSGNTIYF,TGTGCCAGCAGCCCATTACAGGGTTCTGGAAACACCATATATTTT
.,17,TRBJ2-1,TRBD2,TRBV5-1,CASSYTSGSPRYNEQFF,TGCGCCAGCAGCTACACTAGCGGGAGCCCCAGATACAATGAGCAGTTCTTC
.,14,TRBJ1-4,TRBD1,TRBV7-2,CASSIQGMKEKLFF,TGTGCCAGCAGCATACAGGGGATGAAGGAAAAACTGTTTTTT
.,15,TRBJ2-5,.,TRBV24-1,CATSDGHRVRETQYF,TGTGCCACCAGTGACGGCCACAGGGTGCGGGAGACCCAGTACTTC
.,14,TRBJ1-1,.,TRBV6-5,CASSYSREGWGAFF,TGTGCCAGCAGTTACTCGAGGGAAGGATGGGGAGCTTTCTTT